These T cell receptor beta chains were read from a single sample in a study of somatic mutations in cytotoxic T cells in rheumatoid arthritis. Generated by immunoSEQ multiplex PCR, the TCRdb table keeps only in-frame clones and is missing some. This sample has some 38,000 clones, with about 80% found just once. The sample comprised CD8+ T cells sorted from blood. These TCRs come from a man aged 40-50 years in good health. The CDR3 runs from the conserved cysteine through the conserved F or W. Clone size is stated in some rows and not others, as once, few, many or a class when expanded.

cdr3_aa,clone_size,j_call,v_call
CASSTSLTGAFF,once,TRBJ1-1,TRBV11-2
CATSRGRLAGGPQFF,NA,TRBJ2-1,TRBV15
CASSQNSYEQYF,few,TRBJ2-7,TRBV14
CASSVTGGNEQYF,once,TRBJ2-7,TRBV10-2
CASSPDWREAYEQYF,once,TRBJ2-7,TRBV9
CAWILTGGANVLTF,NA,TRBJ2-6,TRBV30
CASSGGWRNQPQHF,few,TRBJ1-5,TRBV27
CASSPPNYEQYF,NA,TRBJ2-7,TRBV18
CASRIAGSYEQYF,NA,TRBJ2-7,TRBV27
CASSQEVTSGETQYF,NA,TRBJ2-5,TRBV4-3
CASSLPPGLAGVRDTQYF,NA,TRBJ2-3,TRBV7-9